These 14 T cell receptor beta chains were sequenced from one sample in a study of T cell repertoires in cytomegalovirus infection. In TCRdb, the reads were re-called with MiXCR into one record per CDR3 protein. The table lists approximately 990,000 distinct CDR3 sequences, roughly 31% of them singletons. No cognate antigen is known for these TCRs. The sequencing here drew on cultured CD8+ T cells from PBMCs, taken from culture after CMV antigen stimulation. Receptor source: a human donor in good health (CMV status not recorded). Some clones in this sample may be carry-over from other donors' samples.

This clonotype was counted a few times. The chain employs TRBV28 and TRBJ2-1; 10 bases are shared with TRBD1. Germline values: CDR1 MDHEN, CDR2 SYDVKM. Trimming took 6 bases from V and 8 from J; bases not matched to a gene: 10. The CDR3 extends over 15 amino acids. CDR3 coding DNA: TGTGCCAGCAGACCAGACCGGGACAGGGGCTATGAGCAGTTCTTC. This gives the protein CASRPDRDRGYEQFF.

The chain carries TRBV7-8 and TRBJ1-3; possibly TRBD1 for D (5 bases). V was clipped by 2 bases and J by 6 bases, with 11 bases between them. Germline V gene data show CDR1 as SGHVS and CDR2 as FQNEAQ. The CDR3 has 14 residues. The CDR3 sequence is CASSLQGDENTIYF. The CDR3 bases are TGTGCCAGCAGCTTACAGGGAGATGAAAACACCATATATTTT.

V usage is TRBV12-5 and J usage is TRBJ2-2; 8 positions match TRBD1. The J segment lost 8 bases and the V segment lost 5 bases, leaving 4 bases of the junction unmatched. The CDR3 totals 13 residues. CDR1 is LGHNT and CDR2 is FRNRAP in the germline V gene. CDR3 region: CASGPGGPGELFF. In nucleotides, the CDR3 is TGTGCTAGTGGTCCAGGGGGCCCGGGGGAGCTGTTTTTT.

This clonotype has only a few counts. The chain joins TRBV27 to TRBJ1-3; no reliable D call. V was clipped by 3 bases and J by 0 bases, with 6 bases between them. The CDR3 totals 14 residues. Germline V lookup: CDR1 MNHEY, CDR2 SMNVEV (reference sequence). This chain's CDR3 is CASSFSSSGNTIYF. The CDR3 bases are TGTGCCAGCAGTTTTTCCAGCTCTGGAAACACCATATATTTT.

The table lists this clonotype with a few counts. The chain recombines TRBV6-1 with TRBJ2-2, with a tentative D call TRBD1 (5 bases). With 6 bases removed from V and 5 bases from J, the gap between germline ends came to 10 bases. CDR1 is MNHNS, CDR2 SASEGT, per germline. The CDR3 has 13 residues. The CDR3 DNA follows: TGTGCCAGCAGAGGCAAGGGGACCGGGGAGCTGTTTTTT. Translating it yields CASRGKGTGELFF.

This clonotype was found many times. This chain uses TRBV7-4 with TRBJ1-5; D is possibly TRBD1 (5 bases). Trimming took 11 bases from V and 9 from J, leaving 23 bases between them. The CDR3 loop spans 14 amino acids. Germline lookup yields CDR1 SGHVT and CDR2 SQSDAQ. The CDR3 spells CAGGEGPQSRPQHF. CDR3 DNA: TGTGCCGGGGGGGAGGGACCTCAATCTCGGCCCCAGCATTTT.

This clonotype was seen repeatedly, ten times or more. This chain links TRBV7-9 with TRBJ2-5, with D possibly being TRBD2 (6 bases). This CDR3 has 13 residues. V was cut by 6 bases and J by 5 bases, with 13 bases left in between. Per germline, CDR1 SEHNR and CDR2 FQNEAQ (reference sequence). The CDR3 bases are TGTGCCAGCAGTTCGTCTGGGAGGGAGACCCAGTACTTC. Its protein product is CASSSSGRETQYF.

The CDR3 region has the DNA TGTGCCAGCAGCTTAGACAGGTCAGGGGGCATCTACGAGCAGTACTTC. It is translated as CASSLDRSGGIYEQYF. The V call is TRBV7-6, the J call TRBJ2-7; 8 bases line up with TRBD1. V gave up 1 base and J gave up 3 bases; unmatched junction bases: 8. Germline CDR1 SGHVS, CDR2 FNYEAQ. This CDR3 has 16 residues. The full variable domain, its missing parts supplied by reference TRBV7-6 and TRBJ2-7, is GAGVSQSPRYKVTKRGQDVALRCDPISGHVSLYWYRQALGQGPEFLTYFNYEAQQDKSGLPNDRFSAERPEGSISTLTIQRTEQRDSAMYRCASSLDRSGGIYEQYFGPGTRLTVT.

This chain joins TRBV6-6 and TRBJ1-2, with D possibly matching TRBD1 (6 bases). CDR1 MNHNY and CDR2 SVGAGI come from the germline V gene (reference sequence). The CDR3 consists of 8 residues. V was pared by 8 bases and J by 13 bases, with 8 bases between. The CDR3 loop reads CASQGFTF. Written as DNA, the CDR3 is TGTGCCAGCCAGGGGTTCACCTTC.

This clonotype was counted a single time. CDR3 DNA: TGTGCCAGCAGTTACTCCCCTCGGGGCACTGAAGCTTTCTTT. Its protein is CASSYSPRGTEAFF. The chain has TRBV6-6 and TRBJ1-1; D is ambiguous. This CDR3 is 14 amino acids long. The germline V gene encodes CDR1 MNHNY and CDR2 SVGAGI (reference sequence). V was pared by 0 bases and J by 4 bases, with 9 bases between.

In this sample, this clonotype turned up a few times. The rearrangement joins TRBV29-1 to TRBJ2-3; 7 nucleotides line up with TRBD1. This CDR3 comprises 14 residues. Germline V CDR1 and CDR2: SQVTM, ANQGSEA. Trimming removed 7 bases from V and 2 bases from J; junction bases left unmatched: 9. CDR3 sequence reads: CSGWGQSNTDTQYF. The CDR3 DNA sequence: TGCAGCGGCTGGGGACAGAGCAACACAGATACGCAGTATTTT.

The chain uses TRBV7-2 and TRBJ1-5; D not resolved. Germline values: CDR1 SGHTA, CDR2 FQGNSA. Trimming left V 2 bases short and J 3 bases short, with 8 bases between. The CDR3 extends over 14 amino acids. The CDR3 reads CASSLNRFNQPQHF. The CDR3 coding sequence is TGTGCCAGCAGCTTAAACAGATTCAATCAGCCCCAGCATTTT.

This clonotype has just a few counts. This chain connects TRBV27 to TRBJ2-7; 10 positions match TRBD2. From germline, CDR1 is MNHEY and CDR2 SMNVEV (reference sequence). V was clipped by 11 bases and J by 5 bases; unmatched bases: 12. The CDR3 covers 14 residues. In nucleotides, the CDR3 is TGTGCCTCAGCGGGGGGGATGTCGTGGGACGAGCAGTACTTC. Translated: CASAGGMSWDEQYF.

The rearrangement links TRBV15 to TRBJ1-4, with D unresolved. The CDR3 covers 15 residues. The germline V gene encodes CDR1 LNHNV and CDR2 YYDKDF (reference sequence). The V and J ends lost 5 bases and 5 bases respectively, with 15 bases between them. The CDR3 loop reads CATSEERRINEKLFF. As DNA, the CDR3 is TGTGCCACCAGCGAGGAGAGAAGAATAAATGAAAAACTGTTTTTT.